Listed here are 6 T cell receptor beta chains from one sample, sequenced in a study of sequential checkpoint blockade in melanoma (dated by TCRdb to about 2019). The sample's treatment or condition label is to be understood as: randomized to nivolumab then ipilimumab (arm A) or the reverse (arm B). Libraries were made using the immunoSEQ multiplex PCR assay. Imported from immuneACCESS, the table was reduced by TCRdb to in-frame sequences with V and J called. These copies leave out some clones; in studies compared against another copy, an unresolved V gene accounts for under half, and the cause of the remainder is not known. This sample comprises 6,500 to 8,500 clones, roughly 60% of them detected only once. 8% to 9% of the sample is in the top ten clones. The sequences come from CD8+ T cells sorted from blood (inferred from file names), collected from a patient given nivolumab and ipilimumab in sequence. The receptors were gathered from a human donor with melanoma.

The chain couples TRBV7-9 to TRBJ2-7, with 7 bases fitting TRBD1. The V segment lost 6 bases and the J segment 2 bases; nucleotides outside the gene matches: 13. This CDR3 has 16 residues. CDR1 and CDR2 from the germline V gene are SEHNR and FQNEAQ (reference sequence). The CDR3 sequence is CASSFPRQGNTYEQYF. The CDR3 region has the DNA TGTGCCAGCAGTTTTCCCCGACAGGGTAACACCTACGAGCAGTACTTC.

This sequence joins TRBV19 and TRBJ1-2, with 8 bases aligning to TRBD1. CDR3 length equals 14 residues. V was pared by 7 bases and J by 5 bases, with 9 bases of the junction left unmatched. The germline CDR1 and CDR2 sequences are LNHDA and SQIVND (reference sequence). The chain's CDR3 is CASTKDRGRYGYTF. As DNA, the CDR3 is TGTGCCAGTACTAAAGACAGGGGCCGGTATGGCTACACCTTC.

The CDR3 DNA is TGTGCCAGCAGTACGGGGACAGGGTTGGGAGTCTACGAGCAGTACTTC. Translating it yields CASSTGTGLGVYEQYF. The J gene is TRBJ2-7, the V gene TRBV28, with 9 bases matching TRBD1. This CDR3 region has 16 residues. Trimming took 5 bases from V and 3 from J; bases not matched to a gene: 11. The germline V gene has CDR1 MDHEN and CDR2 SYDVKM.

This clone was seen a few times. The chain is built from TRBV28 and TRBJ1-1; D is undetermined. Per the germline V gene, CDR1 is MDHEN and CDR2 is SYDVKM. The CDR3 runs to 15 residues. V dropped 6 bases and J dropped 5 bases, with 19 bases sitting between them. The CDR3 reads CASSPNGEGWTEAFF. In DNA, the CDR3 is TGTGCCAGCAGCCCTAACGGGGAGGGTTGGACTGAAGCTTTCTTT. The variable domain in full, with the rest retrieved from reference TRBV28 and TRBJ1-1, is DVKVTQSSRYLVKRTGEKVFLECVQDMDHENMFWYRQDPGLGLRLIYFSYDVKMKEKGDIPEGYSVSREKKERFSLILESASTNQTSMYLCASSPNGEGWTEAFFGQGTRLTVV.

The rearrangement links TRBV25-1 to TRBJ1-2; TRBD1 matches at 7 bases. The CDR3 has 12 residues. Trimming removed 4 bases from V and 8 bases from J; junction bases left unmatched: 4. Germline lookup yields CDR1 MGHDK and CDR2 SYGVNS. The CDR3 reads CASSGQGEGYTF. DNA of the CDR3: TGTGCCAGCAGTGGACAGGGAGAGGGCTACACCTTC.

This clone counts as medium-sized. V and J are TRBV19 and TRBJ1-1; the match to TRBD1 covers 8 bases. Germline V gene data show CDR1 as LNHDA and CDR2 as SQIVND (reference sequence). V was pared by 3 bases and J by 4 bases, with 7 bases of the junction left unmatched. CDR3 size: 15 residues. In DNA form, the CDR3 reads TGTGCCAGTAGTATGGTGACAGGGGTGGGCACTGAAGCTTTCTTT. Protein: CASSMVTGVGTEAFF. The variable domain in full, completed from reference TRBV19 and TRBJ1-1, reads DGGITQSPKYLFRKEGQNVTLSCEQNLNHDAMYWYRQDPGQGLRLIYYSQIVNDFQKGDIAEGYSVSREKKESFPLTVTSAQKNPTAFYLCASSMVTGVGTEAFFGQGTRLTVV.